Listed below are T cell receptor beta chains from one sample, sequenced in a study of patients and donors after allogeneic stem cell transplantation. TCRdb processed the RT-PCR reads anew with MiXCR; each CDR3 protein has one entry. The repertoire holds some 150,000 distinct CDR3 sequences, with over 35% as singletons. Specimen: blood, either unsorted or a sorted T cell fraction (not recorded which). The receptors come from a human donor who was either an allogeneic HSCT recipient or a stem cell or donor lymphocyte infusion donor (not recorded which). It is not recorded whose cells these are; they may come from a transplant donor. The CDR3 runs from the conserved cysteine through the conserved F or W. A D gene is named only where the DNA matches it firmly. Clone size is stated in some rows and not others, as once, few, many or a class when expanded.

TRBV20-1	NA	TRBJ1-2	TRBD1	CSAVGQGATFYGYTF	TGCAGTGCTGTGGGACAGGGGGCAACATTCTATGGCTACACCTTC
TRBV5-6	NA	TRBJ1-5	NA	CASSLGPGTRPQHF	TGTGCCAGCAGCTTGGGGCCAGGGACGCGGCCCCAGCATTTT
TRBV6-2/TRBV6-3	NA	TRBJ2-7	NA	CASSYTTWEQYF	TGTGCCAGCAGTTATACGACTTGGGAGCAGTACTTC
TRBV5-6	NA	TRBJ1-5	NA	CASSLGMAGNQPQHF	TGTGCCAGCAGCCTTGGCATGGCGGGCAATCAGCCCCAGCATTTT
TRBV12-3/TRBV12-4	NA	TRBJ2-3	NA	CASSLWTTGITDTQYF	TGTGCCAGCAGTTTGTGGACTACCGGGATCACAGATACGCAGTATTTT
TRBV6-2/TRBV6-3	NA	TRBJ2-1	TRBD2	CASSYSWDYHIVGQFF	TGTGCCAGCAGTTACTCTTGGGACTACCACATAGTTGGGCAGTTCTTC
TRBV5-6	NA	TRBJ1-2	NA	CASSSVGHGYTF	TGTGCCAGCAGCTCTGTGGGGCATGGCTACACCTTC
TRBV12-3/TRBV12-4	NA	TRBJ2-5	NA	CASSLAGWETQYF	TGTGCCAGCAGTTTAGCGGGCTGGGAGACCCAGTACTTC
TRBV27	NA	TRBJ1-1	NA	CASSLREAGRNTEAFF	TGTGCCAGCAGTTTGAGGGAGGCAGGGAGGAACACTGAAGCTTTCTTT
TRBV7-9	NA	TRBJ2-7	NA	CASSHSGDSYEQYF	TGTGCCAGCAGCCACTCAGGGGATTCCTACGAGCAGTACTTC
TRBV5-1	few	TRBJ1-1	NA	CASSLGGTALGTEAFF	TGCGCCAGCAGCTTGGGGGGGACCGCCCTGGGCACTGAAGCTTTCTTT
TRBV7-3	medium-sized	TRBJ2-1	TRBD2	CASSLRGGDHNEQFF	TGTGCCAGCAGCTTACGCGGGGGGGACCACAATGAGCAGTTCTTC
TRBV24-1	NA	TRBJ2-3	TRBD2	CATSVTAGGTLYF	TGTGCCACCAGTGTGACAGCGGGGGGGACTCTGTATTTT
TRBV5-5	NA	TRBJ2-5	NA	CASSRDPLKTQYF	TGTGCCAGCAGCAGGGACCCTTTAAAGACCCAGTACTTC
TRBV3-1	NA	TRBJ2-3	NA	CASSSFWLIGDTQYF	TGTGCCAGCAGCTCCTTTTGGTTGATCGGAGATACGCAGTATTTT
TRBV4-3	NA	TRBJ2-1	NA	CASSQDPGRNEQFF	TGCGCCAGCAGCCAAGATCCGGGGAGGAATGAGCAGTTCTTC
TRBV21-1	NA	TRBJ1-2	NA	CASSKAGVTGILYGYTF	TGTGCCAGCAGCAAAGCGGGGGTCACAGGGATTCTATATGGCTACACCTTC
TRBV25-1	NA	TRBJ1-4	NA	CASSDLTAWGEKLFF	TGTGCCAGCAGTGATCTGACAGCGTGGGGTGAAAAACTGTTTTTT
TRBV29-1	few	TRBJ2-3	NA	CSVSGVLQYF	TGCAGCGTTTCAGGGGTGTTGCAGTATTTT
TRBV9	NA	TRBJ2-1	TRBD1	CASSARDRETGEQFF	TGTGCCAGCAGCGCCAGGGACAGGGAAACGGGTGAGCAGTTCTTC
TRBV5-8	few	TRBJ2-3	NA	CASSLGLTTDTQYF	TGTGCCAGCAGCTTGGGACTGACTACAGATACGCAGTATTTT
TRBV6-5	NA	TRBJ1-4	NA	CASSYSGPSGDEKLFF	TGTGCCAGCAGTTACTCAGGTCCCTCAGGGGATGAAAAACTGTTTTTT
TRBV4-2	few	TRBJ2-5	TRBD2	CASSQGGLTGGETQYF	TGTGCCAGCAGCCAAGGTGGACTTACGGGAGGAGAGACCCAGTACTTC
TRBV6-5	NA	TRBJ1-6	NA	CASSYRFPGTADSPLHF	TGTGCCAGCAGTTACCGATTTCCCGGGACGGCGGATTCACCCCTCCACTTT